Listed here is a single T cell receptor (beta chain). This entry comes from a study of blood T cell repertoires in COVID-19. Study in general: COVID-19 samples collected from the United States, Italy and Spain covered acute and convalescent phases. T cells, B-cell-depleted T cells, or PBMCs provided the cDNA or gDNA that served as material.

The protocol was immunoSEQ multiplex PCR, while the TCRdb copy is restricted to in-frame clones and leaves out a portion. The sample yields 150,000 to 200,000 clones, around 85% seen once. The CDR3 spans 16 residues. Germline V gene sequence: CDR1 WNHNN, CDR2 SYGVQD (reference sequence). Losses at the gene ends were 3 bases for V and 8 bases for J; bases not matched to a gene: 7. Input material: peripheral blood. The chain recombines TRBV10-1 with TRBJ2-1, with TRBD2 matching over 13 bases. The source of this sequence is a man between 45 and 60 years old who had recovered from COVID-19. The CDR3 DNA reads as TGCGCCAGCAGTGATGGAGGACTAGCGGGAGAATATGAGCAGTTCTTC. Translation: CASSDGGLAGEYEQFF.